The sequence of this T cell receptor beta chain was determined in a study of siplizumab effects on memory and regulatory T cells. Turning to the study itself: The pairing of mixed lymphocyte reactions set siplizumab at 1 ug/mL against the absence of drug. Study-level points and caveats: Naive T cells were seen as more diverse than memory cells and as major alloresponse contributors. Memory cells that were CD4+ and unstimulated gave rise to alloreactive sequences, which siplizumab significantly reduced. There was no confirmation of the suppressive function of proliferating Tregs from siplizumab cultures.

This clone was picked up a small number of times. Its antigen remains unknown. The mixed lymphocyte reaction cells were grown together in coculture at 37°C for roughly 6 days. The CDR3 contains 12 residues. The ends were cut back, 4 bases at V and 7 bases at J, with 10 bases in the middle. Germline V gene data show CDR1 as GTSNPN and CDR2 as SVGIG (reference sequence). The assay was immunoSEQ multiplex PCR, and TCRdb's table has in-frame clones only and misses some. The sample holds around 9,500 clones, about 40% seen once. The clonotype originates from a human donor in good health; the cells came from an allogeneic mixed lymphocyte reaction. Sequencing used CFSE-low (dividing) CD4+ T cells sorted from an allogeneic mixed lymphocyte reaction. The rearrangement links TRBV30 to TRBJ1-4, with D hard to call. The CDR3 region is CAWMGRSEKLFF. The CDR3 DNA reads TGTGCCTGGATGGGGAGGAGTGAAAAACTGTTTTTT.